This T cell receptor beta chain was retrieved from a study of CD8+CD57+ T cells in acquired aplastic anemia. Background on the study: CD4+ and CD8+ cells, once sorted, gave DNA averaging roughly 3.2 ug.

This CDR3 is 13 amino acids long. V was cut by 3 bases and J by 4 bases, with 10 bases left in between. Germline lookup yields CDR1 SQVTM and CDR2 ANQGSEA. Study-level results: Between the patient and control groups, CD8+ Simpson's diversity did not differ significantly. The number of CD8+ CDR3 sequences shared by patients and controls was approximately 30.

An expansion of CD8+CD57+ cells by flow cytometry had been shown in patients chosen for sequencing. Patients had received no therapy at the time of blood sampling. For CDR3 and TCR beta VDJ profiling, genomic DNA was the template used. From the reads, TCRdb called clonotypes with MiXCR, one entry per CDR3 protein. The repertoire holds under 500,000 distinct CDR3 sequences, with about a third as singletons. This clonotype occurred many times. Its cognate antigen is unknown. Sequences were obtained from sorted CD4+, CD8+, or CD8+CD57+ T cells (not recorded which) from PBMCs. This sequence originates from a human donor with aplastic anemia. The chain combines TRBV29-1 with TRBJ2-1; weak D call: TRBD1 (6 bases). CDR3 nucleotide sequence: TGCAGCGTTGAGGGGGCTAGATACAATGAGCAGTTCTTC. Translating gives CSVEGARYNEQFF.